The 13 T cell receptor beta chains given below trace back to one sample, sequenced in a study of T cells in Graves' hyperthyroidism and ophthalmopathy. Amplification yielded TCR beta CDR3 regions, with RNA transcripts as the source. The TCR CDR3 was amplified in a first-round RT-PCR using the HTBI primer set. TCRdb itself ran the multiplex PCR reads through MiXCR, one entry per CDR3 protein. The sample lists almost 600,000 distinct CDR3 sequences, 40% to 55% occurring once. Sequencing was carried out using peripheral blood or thyroid tissue (not recorded which). These receptors originate from a woman aged 18 to 35 with Graves' hyperthyroidism.

This chain joins TRBV24-1 and TRBJ1-2; D is perhaps TRBD1 (6 bases). This CDR3 spans 15 amino acids. Germline loops: CDR1 KGHDR, CDR2 SFDVKD. Trimming stripped 9 bases from V and 0 bases from J, with 16 bases between. The CDR3 DNA sequence: TGTGCCACCCACGGGGTGGGGGCGTCTAACTATGGCTACACCTTC. Amino acids: CATHGVGASNYGYTF.

This clonotype was observed a single time. This chain uses TRBV7-9 with TRBJ1-1, with TRBD1 as a possible D gene (5 bases). The CDR3 covers 13 residues. V was pared by 11 bases and J by 5 bases, with 18 bases between. Per germline, CDR1 SEHNR and CDR2 FQNEAQ (reference sequence). The CDR3 DNA reads TGTGCCCTCAGCTTAGGGGAGGGTACTGAAGCTTTCTTT. Translation gives CALSLGEGTEAFF. The full variable domain, with the rest looked up from reference TRBV7-9 and TRBJ1-1, is DTGVSQNPRHKITKRGQNVTFRCDPISEHNRLYWYRQTLGQGPEFLTYFQNEAQLEKSRLLSDRFSAERPKGSFSTLEIQRTEQGDSAMYLCALSLGEGTEAFFGQGTRLTVV.

This sequence joins TRBV2 and TRBJ1-4; 10 bases align to TRBD1. The ends lost 3 bases at V and 5 bases at J; junction bases unmatched: 0. Germline V gives CDR1 SNHLY, CDR2 FYNNEI. The CDR3 is 14 amino acids. CDR3 bases: TGTGCCAGCAGTGAGACAGGGGGCAATGAAAAACTGTTTTTT. As protein: CASSETGGNEKLFF. Full variable domain (outside the CDR3, taken from reference TRBV2 and TRBJ1-4): EPEVTQTPSHQVTQMGQEVILRCVPISNHLYFYWYRQILGQKVEFLVSFYNNEISEKSEIFDDQFSVERPDGSNFTLKIRSTKLEDSAMYFCASSETGGNEKLFFGSGTQLSVL.

This clonotype occurred many times. The chain carries TRBV9 and TRBJ1-1, with D tentatively TRBD1 (5 bases). V was shortened by 4 bases and J by 7 bases, with 20 bases between the two germline ends. In germline, CDR1 is SGDLS, CDR2 YYNGEE. This CDR3 region has 15 residues. The CDR3 nucleotides are TGTGCCAGCAGCCTAGGGACCGGGAGGGACGGTGAAGCTTTCTTT. Encoded protein: CASSLGTGRDGEAFF.

Ten or more counts support this clonotype. V usage is TRBV20-1 and J usage is TRBJ2-2; the D gene could be TRBD1 or TRBD2 (6 bases each). Trimming pared 2 bases from V and 1 base from J, leaving 14 bases between. CDR3 length: 16 amino acids. Germline V gene lookup returns CDR1 DFQATT and CDR2 SNEGSKA (reference sequence). CDR3 nucleotide sequence: TGCAGTGCTAGAAAGGGGGGACGAATGAACACCGGGGAGCTGTTTTTT. Its protein product is CSARKGGRMNTGELFF.

The chain couples TRBV5-1 to TRBJ2-3, with D possibly being TRBD1 (6 bases). CDR3 length: 14 residues. CDR1 SGHRS and CDR2 YFSETQ come from the germline V gene. V was cut by 4 bases and J by 2 bases, with 11 bases left in between. CDR3 DNA sequence: TGCGCCAGCAGCCGGACAGACTACACAGATACGCAGTATTTT. This sequence encodes CASSRTDYTDTQYF.

The chain recombines TRBV24-1 with TRBJ1-2; the D is unclear. This CDR3 region has 10 residues. Germline loops: CDR1 KGHDR, CDR2 SFDVKD. V dropped 2 bases and J dropped 11 bases, with 5 bases sitting between them. The CDR3, as DNA: TGTGCCACCAGTGATTCCGGGTACACCTTC. Translation gives CATSDSGYTF.

This clonotype occurred once. The J gene is TRBJ2-1, the V gene TRBV7-2; D possibly corresponds to TRBD1 (6 bases). Germline loops: CDR1 SGHTA, CDR2 FQGNSA. This CDR3 region has 17 residues. V was pared by 4 bases and J by 9 bases, with 25 bases between. CDR3 residues: CASSSPHRDRPGFEQFF. Written as DNA, the CDR3 is TGTGCCAGCAGCTCCCCCCACCGCGACAGGCCGGGGTTTGAGCAGTTCTTC.

This sequence joins TRBV2 and TRBJ2-7; 8 positions match TRBD2. The length of the CDR3 is 16 residues. Germline V gene sequence: CDR1 SNHLY, CDR2 FYNNEI. With 4 bases clipped from V and 7 bases from J, the junction kept 15 bases outside the gene matches. For the CDR3, the DNA is TGTGCCAGCAGTGGAGGTAGCGGGATAAACACCGGGGAGCAGTACTTC. Translating it yields CASSGGSGINTGEQYF.

This clonotype was found a few times. The rearrangement uses TRBV11-3 and TRBJ1-1; possibly TRBD1 for D (6 bases). The CDR3 consists of 15 residues. Germline-derived CDR1 and CDR2 are SGHNT and YENEEA. V was pared by 1 base and J by 1 base, with 10 bases between. DNA for the CDR3: TGTGCCAGCAGCTTAGTACAGGGTTGGAACACTGAAGCTTTCTTT. Its protein product is CASSLVQGWNTEAFF.

A note on this clonotype: It may be a read error: a sequence one base away is much more abundant. The chain combines TRBV6-6 with TRBJ2-7, with TRBD1 as a possible D gene (6 bases). The CDR3 has 14 amino acids. Germline CDR1 MNHNY, CDR2 SVGAGI (reference sequence). CDR3 DNA sequence: TGTGTCAGCAGTTACCTACAGGGAAAGCACGAGCAGTACTTC. Translating it yields CVSSYLQGKHEQYF.

This clonotype was counted many times. The CDR3 spells CASSLDPPTDTQYF. Here the CDR3 DNA reads TGTGCCAGCAGCCTCGACCCGCCCACAGATACGCAGTATTTT. The chain links TRBV7-9 to TRBJ2-3; no reliable D call. CDR1 and CDR2 from the germline V gene are SEHNR and FQNEAQ (reference sequence). V was shortened by 5 bases and J by 2 bases, with 11 bases between the two germline ends. The CDR3 has 14 amino acids. The full variable domain, rest sourced from reference TRBV7-9 and TRBJ2-3, is DTGVSQNPRHKITKRGQNVTFRCDPISEHNRLYWYRQTLGQGPEFLTYFQNEAQLEKSRLLSDRFSAERPKGSFSTLEIQRTEQGDSAMYLCASSLDPPTDTQYFGPGTRLTVL.

This clonotype was counted ten times or more. CDR3 nucleotide sequence: TGCAGTGCTAGAGTAGTGCTCGACCCATACGAGCAGTACTTC. Its protein is CSARVVLDPYEQYF. The rearrangement uses TRBV20-1 and TRBJ2-7; D uncertain. CDR3 length equals 14 residues. Germline V gene sequence: CDR1 DFQATT, CDR2 SNEGSKA (reference sequence). Deletions cut 1 base from V and 4 bases from J, with 14 bases between.